This T cell receptor beta chain was sequenced in a study of CD8+ T cells in alopecia areata. As for the study in general: Patients received oral tofacitinib, 5 to 10 mg twice daily, for moderate-to-severe alopecia areata. People stayed on tofacitinib for 6 to 18 months, then stopped the drug for 6 months.

In regard to this clone: The antigen remains undetermined.

The authors extracted RNA and reverse transcribed it into cDNA as the sequencing template. The assay was immunoSEQ multiplex PCR, and TCRdb's table has in-frame clones only and misses some. Of 200,000 to 250,000 clones listed, about three fifths are singletons. Whole-study results and caveats: Patients shared TCRs less clearly than mice did, possibly for HLA-related reasons.

Treatment noted: oral pan-JAK inhibitor, 5-10 mg twice daily. The TCR originated in a human donor with alopecia areata. Specimen: CD4+ T cells sorted from blood, collected at week 4, from a patient treated with tofacitinib.

This CDR3 is CAWSGPSSGANVLTF. CDR3 DNA: TGTGCCTGGAGTGGCCCGAGCTCTGGGGCCAACGTCCTGACTTTC. The chain combines TRBV30 with TRBJ2-6; D is unclear. The CDR3 runs to 15 residues. The germline V and J ends were trimmed by 1 base and 0 bases, with 7 bases remaining between them. Germline CDR1 is GTSNPN and CDR2 is SVGIG (reference sequence).